A single sample is the source of the 20 T cell receptor beta chains below, sequenced in a study of molecular identifiers for immune sequencing clone quantification. One entry per CDR3 protein, called by TCRdb with MiXCR from the PCR reads. The table includes around 470,000 distinct CDR3 sequences, 20% to 25% detected once. Sequenced sample: naive CD8+ T cells from blood, with Jurkat cell RNA spiked in. The subset is: FACS-sorted CD8+CD4-CCR7+CD45RA+ naive T cells. The receptor source for this set is a human donor in good health. Some libraries in this study had Jurkat cell RNA spiked in.

The CDR3, as DNA: TGTGCCAGCAGTTTAATAGGGAAAGGATTGAACACCGGGGAGCTGTTTTTT. Translation: CASSLIGKGLNTGELFF. V is TRBV12-3 or TRBV12-4 and J is TRBJ2-2; no reliable D call. The ends were cut back, 2 bases at V and 1 base at J, with 14 bases in the middle. There are 17 residues in the CDR3.

This sequence joins TRBV9 and TRBJ2-3; 12 positions match TRBD2. Germline V gene data show CDR1 as SGDLS and CDR2 as YYNGEE. CDR3 size: 16 residues. The V segment lost 3 bases and the J segment 4 bases; nucleotides outside the gene matches: 6. As DNA, the CDR3 is TGTGCCAGCAGCGCCGCTAGCGGGGGGGCGGCAGATACGCAGTATTTT. Its translation: CASSAASGGAADTQYF.

This clonotype was observed many times. V and J are TRBV2 and TRBJ2-5, with TRBD2 identical over 10 bases. Losses at the gene ends were 7 bases for V and 0 bases for J; bases not matched to a gene: 11. CDR3 length: 17 residues. Looked up from germline, CDR1 is SNHLY and CDR2 is FYNNEI. CDR3 bases: TGTGCCAGCAAACAGAACGGACTAGCGGAGTACCAAGAGACCCAGTACTTC. Protein sequence: CASKQNGLAEYQETQYF. Complete variable domain (other parts from reference TRBV2 and TRBJ2-5): EPEVTQTPSHQVTQMGQEVILRCVPISNHLYFYWYRQILGQKVEFLVSFYNNEISEKSEIFDDQFSVERPDGSNFTLKIRSTKLEDSAMYFCASKQNGLAEYQETQYFGPGTRLLVL.

This clonotype occurred many times. The chain links TRBV30 to TRBJ1-5, with 7 bases lining up with TRBD1. The junction had 2 bases not matched to a gene; V was cut back by 0 bases and J by 3 bases. CDR3 length: 14 amino acids. Germline V gives CDR1 GTSNPN, CDR2 SVGIG (reference sequence). The CDR3 sequence is CAWSVQGFNQPQHF. Written as DNA, the CDR3 is TGTGCCTGGAGTGTACAGGGGTTCAATCAGCCCCAGCATTTT.

Only a few counts were recorded for this clonotype. V is TRBV28 and J is TRBJ2-3, with 9 bases that match TRBD2. In germline, CDR1 is MDHEN, CDR2 SYDVKM. CDR3 size: 17 residues. The J segment lost 0 bases and the V segment lost 1 base, leaving 5 bases of the junction unmatched. The CDR3: CASSLLVAGVSTDTQYF. The CDR3 nucleotides are TGTGCCAGCAGTTTATTGGTAGCGGGAGTGAGCACAGATACGCAGTATTTT.

Points on this clonotype: This could be a read error, since a much larger clone is one nucleotide away. The chain couples TRBV25-1 to TRBJ2-7; a possible D gene is TRBD2 (5 bases). This CDR3 has 15 amino acids. Germline loops: CDR1 MGHDK, CDR2 SYGVNS. Trimming pared 6 bases from V and 0 bases from J, leaving 15 bases between. The CDR3 protein is CASSLAREFSYEQYF. CDR3 in DNA: TGTGCCAGCAGCTTAGCGAGGGAGTTCTCCTACGAGCAGTACTTC.

The chain is built from TRBV20-1 and TRBJ2-7; TRBD2 might be the D (5 bases). Trimming took off 1 base at V and 3 bases at J, with 10 bases between the two ends. Germline V gene sequence: CDR1 DFQATT, CDR2 SNEGSKA (reference sequence). The CDR3 totals 13 residues. In nucleotides, the CDR3 is TGCAGTGCTAGAGGAAGTACTAGCTACGAGCAGTACTTC. This encodes CSARGSTSYEQYF.

This clonotype was counted a few times. The rearrangement links TRBV6-2 or TRBV6-3 to TRBJ2-7, with D perhaps TRBD1 (5 bases). Trimming took 8 bases from V and 2 from J, leaving 19 bases between them. Germline CDR1 is MNHEY and CDR2 is SVGEGT. The CDR3 totals 15 residues. The CDR3 nucleotides read TGTGCCAGCCAGAGCTCCGGGCAGGGCCCCTACGAGCAGTACTTC. Protein: CASQSSGQGPYEQYF.

This clonotype was recorded many times. The chain combines TRBV20-1 with TRBJ2-4, with TRBD2 as a possible D gene (6 bases). Germline V gene data show CDR1 as DFQATT and CDR2 as SNEGSKA (reference sequence). V shed 0 bases and J shed 4 bases, with 10 bases lying between them. The CDR3 loop spans 14 amino acids. The CDR3, as DNA: TGCAGTGCTAGAGAACCCGCGGGAAAAAACATTCAGTACTTC. Residues: CSAREPAGKNIQYF.

Note on this clonotype: A junction end diverges from the germline sequence, so it may reflect a read error. J is TRBJ2-1 and V is TRBV19; 9 bases are a match to TRBD2. Per germline, CDR1 LNHDA and CDR2 SQIVND (reference sequence). The CDR3 spans 14 residues. DNA for the CDR3: TGTGCCAGTAGTATGAGCGGGGGGCCCGATGAGCAGTCCTTC. As protein: CASSMSGGPDEQSF.

The chain uses TRBV7-7 and TRBJ2-2; D is unresolved. CDR1 and CDR2 from the germline V gene are SSHAT and FNYEAQ (reference sequence). CDR3 length: 13 residues. The ends were cut back, 5 bases at V and 6 bases at J, with 10 bases in the middle. The CDR3 DNA reads TGTGCCAGCAGCCCCCCCTCCGCCGGGGAGCTGTTTTTT. It is translated as CASSPPSAGELFF.

This clonotype was seen at least ten times. V is TRBV4-1 and J is TRBJ2-2; TRBD2 agrees at 11 bases. Trimming at V came to 6 bases and at J to 2 bases, leaving 5 bases not matched to a gene. The CDR3 runs 16 residues. Germline assignment: CDR1 MGHRA and CDR2 YSYEKL. CDR3 amino acids: CASSPLAGGNTGELFF. Written as DNA, the CDR3 is TGCGCCAGCAGTCCCCTAGCGGGGGGTAACACCGGGGAGCTGTTTTTT.

This clonotype was recorded many times. The CDR3 region has the DNA TGCGCCAGCAGCCCCGGGACAAACATGAACACTGAAGCTTTCTTT. It codes for CASSPGTNMNTEAFF. The gene calls are TRBV5-1 and TRBJ1-1; TRBD1 is a possible D gene (6 bases). Trimming left V 4 bases short and J 0 bases short, with 13 bases between. The CDR3 contains 15 residues. Germline values: CDR1 SGHRS, CDR2 YFSETQ.

This clonotype was observed at least ten times. The chain uses TRBV6-2 or TRBV6-3 and TRBJ2-7; 9 bases map to TRBD1. Germline V gene data show CDR1 as MNHEY and CDR2 as SVGEGT. The CDR3 runs to 13 residues. Germline trimming cut 5 bases from V and 5 bases from J; bases unmatched to any gene: 4. The CDR3 is CASSRGTGNEQYF. CDR3 in DNA: TGTGCCAGCAGTCGGGGGACAGGGAACGAGCAGTACTTC.

This clonotype was counted many times. At one of its ends the junction is not consistent with the germline gene, which may arise from a read error. The chain combines TRBV6-5 with TRBJ2-3; D unclear. Germline V gene data show CDR1 as MNHEY and CDR2 as SVGAGI. The CDR3 extends over 13 amino acids. The CDR3 loop is CASSYSSRAPALF. The CDR3 nucleotides are TGTGCCAGCAGTTACTCTTCTAGGGCCCCAGCCCTTTTT.

This clonotype was seen a few times. J is TRBJ2-5 and V is TRBV27; 12 nucleotides line up with TRBD2. The CDR3 spans 17 residues. Germline V gene data show CDR1 as MNHEY and CDR2 as SMNVEV (reference sequence). The junction had 12 bases not matched to a gene; V was cut back by 5 bases and J by 5 bases. CDR3 coding DNA: TGTGCCAGCAGTCCTCAGTACCCGACTAGCGGGGGCGAGACCCAGTACTTC. Its translation is CASSPQYPTSGGETQYF.

This clonotype came up a few times. The rearrangement uses TRBV11-2 and TRBJ1-4; no reliable D call. V was clipped by 5 bases and J by 7 bases, with 17 bases between them. This CDR3 is built from 15 residues. CDR1 is SGHAT, CDR2 FQNNGV, per germline. For the CDR3, the DNA is TGTGCCAGCAGCCCTTTGCCGCAGCCGGGTGAAAAACTGTTTTTT. It is translated as CASSPLPQPGEKLFF.

The rearrangement joins TRBV19 to TRBJ2-2, with 7 bases fitting TRBD2. This CDR3 comprises 13 residues. Germline V gives CDR1 LNHDA, CDR2 SQIVND (reference sequence). V shed 10 bases, J shed 6 bases, and the junction held 8 bases outside the gene matches. CDR3 loop: CATTEGGAGELFF. Here the CDR3 DNA reads TGTGCCACCACCGAGGGAGGGGCCGGGGAGCTGTTTTTT.

In the case of this clonotype: A much larger clone differs from this one at a single base, so this may be a read error. The CDR3: CAGSLRTGGVYEQYF. CDR3 DNA sequence: TGCGCCGGCAGCCTTAGGACAGGGGGAGTCTACGAGCAGTACTTC. The J gene is TRBJ2-7, the V gene TRBV4-3; 10 nucleotides align to TRBD1. Germline loops: CDR1 LGHNA, CDR2 YSLEER. This CDR3 has 15 residues.

This clonotype was counted between two and nine times. The rearrangement links TRBV20-1 to TRBJ2-5, with 9 bases lining up with TRBD1. Germline V lookup: CDR1 DFQATT, CDR2 SNEGSKA (reference sequence). The CDR3 covers 14 residues. The J segment lost 5 bases and the V segment lost 0 bases, leaving 4 bases of the junction unmatched. In nucleotides, the CDR3 is TGCAGTGCTAGAGATGGGACAGGGAAGGAGACCCAGTACTTC. Translated, it gives CSARDGTGKETQYF.